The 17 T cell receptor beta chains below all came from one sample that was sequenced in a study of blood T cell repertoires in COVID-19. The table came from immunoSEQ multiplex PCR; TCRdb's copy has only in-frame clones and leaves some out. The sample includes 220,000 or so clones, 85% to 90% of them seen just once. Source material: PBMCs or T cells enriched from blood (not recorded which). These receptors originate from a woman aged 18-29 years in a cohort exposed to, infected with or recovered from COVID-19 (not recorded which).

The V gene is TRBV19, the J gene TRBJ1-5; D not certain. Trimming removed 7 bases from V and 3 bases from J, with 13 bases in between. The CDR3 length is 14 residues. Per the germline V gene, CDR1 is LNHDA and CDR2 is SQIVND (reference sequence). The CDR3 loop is CASMGHRPNQPQHF. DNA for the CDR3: TGTGCCAGTATGGGCCACAGACCCAATCAGCCCCAGCATTTT. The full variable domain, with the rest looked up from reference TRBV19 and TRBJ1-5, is DGGITQSPKYLFRKEGQNVTLSCEQNLNHDAMYWYRQDPGQGLRLIYYSQIVNDFQKGDIAEGYSVSREKKESFPLTVTSAQKNPTAFYLCASMGHRPNQPQHFGDGTRLSIL.

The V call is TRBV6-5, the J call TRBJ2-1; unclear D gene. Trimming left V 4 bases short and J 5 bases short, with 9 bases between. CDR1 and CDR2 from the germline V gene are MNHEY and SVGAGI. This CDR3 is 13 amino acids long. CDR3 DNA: TGTGCCAGCAGTTTGGCTTTAAACAATGAGCAGTTCTTC. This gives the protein CASSLALNNEQFF.

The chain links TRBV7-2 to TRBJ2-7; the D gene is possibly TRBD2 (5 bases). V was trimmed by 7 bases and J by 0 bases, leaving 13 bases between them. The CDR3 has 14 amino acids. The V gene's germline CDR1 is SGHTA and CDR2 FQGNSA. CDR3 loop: CASTPVGNSYEQYF. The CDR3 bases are TGTGCCAGCACCCCCGTCGGGAACTCCTACGAGCAGTACTTC.

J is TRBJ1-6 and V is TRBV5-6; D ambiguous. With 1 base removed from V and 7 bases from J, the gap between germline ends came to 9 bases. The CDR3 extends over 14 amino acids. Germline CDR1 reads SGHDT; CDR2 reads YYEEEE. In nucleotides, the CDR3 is TGTGCCAGCAGCTTGTCAGGTCTGAATTCACCCCTCCACTTT. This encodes CASSLSGLNSPLHF.

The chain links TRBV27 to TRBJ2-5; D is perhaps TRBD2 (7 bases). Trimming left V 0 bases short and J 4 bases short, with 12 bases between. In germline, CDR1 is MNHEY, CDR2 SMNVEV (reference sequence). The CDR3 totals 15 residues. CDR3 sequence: CASSLSQGGAETQYF. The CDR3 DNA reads TGTGCCAGCAGTTTATCCCAAGGGGGGGCAGAGACCCAGTACTTC.

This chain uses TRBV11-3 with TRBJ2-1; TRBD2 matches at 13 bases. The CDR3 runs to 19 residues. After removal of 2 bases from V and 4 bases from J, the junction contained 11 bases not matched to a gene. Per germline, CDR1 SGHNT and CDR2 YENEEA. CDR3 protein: CASSLRSRTSGRAYNEQFF. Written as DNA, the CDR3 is TGTGCCAGCAGCTTAAGGTCCCGAACTAGCGGGAGGGCGTACAATGAGCAGTTCTTC. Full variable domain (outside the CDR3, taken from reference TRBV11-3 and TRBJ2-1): EAGVVQSPRYKIIEKKQPVAFWCNPISGHNTLYWYLQNLGQGPELLIRYENEEAVDDSQLPKDRFSAERLKGVDSTLKIQPAELGDSAVYLCASSLRSRTSGRAYNEQFFGPGTRLTVL.

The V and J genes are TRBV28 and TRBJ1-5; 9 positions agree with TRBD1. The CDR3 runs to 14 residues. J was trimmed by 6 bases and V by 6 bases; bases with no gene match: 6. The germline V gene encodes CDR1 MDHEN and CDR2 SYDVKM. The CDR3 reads CASRHRQGVQPQHF. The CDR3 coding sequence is TGTGCCAGCAGGCACCGACAGGGGGTTCAGCCCCAGCATTTT.

CDR3 DNA: TGTGCCAGCAGTTACCCAACAGCGGGGGGGCCCACAGATACGCAGTATTTT. Protein: CASSYPTAGGPTDTQYF. This chain connects TRBV6-2 or TRBV6-3 to TRBJ2-3; 10 bases match TRBD2. Germline V gene lookup returns CDR1 MNHEY and CDR2 SVGEGT. The CDR3 is made up of 17 amino acids. Trimming at V came to 2 bases and at J to 2 bases, leaving 7 bases not matched to a gene.

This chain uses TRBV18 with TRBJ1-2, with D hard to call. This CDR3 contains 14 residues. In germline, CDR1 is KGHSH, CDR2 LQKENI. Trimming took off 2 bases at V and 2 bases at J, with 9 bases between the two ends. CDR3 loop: CASSPFGANYGYTF. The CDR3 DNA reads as TGTGCCAGCTCACCATTCGGAGCCAACTATGGCTACACCTTC.

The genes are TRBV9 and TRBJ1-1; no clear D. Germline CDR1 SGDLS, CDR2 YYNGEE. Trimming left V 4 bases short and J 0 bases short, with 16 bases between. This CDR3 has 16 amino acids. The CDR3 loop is CASSPPGRGLNTEAFF. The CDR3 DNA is TGTGCCAGCAGCCCCCCCGGGAGAGGGTTGAACACTGAAGCTTTCTTT.

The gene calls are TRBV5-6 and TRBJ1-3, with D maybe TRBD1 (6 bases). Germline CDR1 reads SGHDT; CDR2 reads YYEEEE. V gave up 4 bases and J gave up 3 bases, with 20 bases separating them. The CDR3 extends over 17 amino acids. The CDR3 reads CASSPGGRGARGNTIYF. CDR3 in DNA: TGTGCCAGCAGCCCAGGAGGGCGGGGGGCGCGTGGAAACACCATATATTTT.

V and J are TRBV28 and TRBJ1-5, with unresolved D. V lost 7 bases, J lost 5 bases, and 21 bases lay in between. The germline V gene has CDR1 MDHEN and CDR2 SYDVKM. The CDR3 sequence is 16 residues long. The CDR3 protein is CASTDGVGSRYQPQHF. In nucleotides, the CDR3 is TGTGCCAGCACTGACGGGGTTGGCAGCCGATATCAGCCCCAGCATTTT.

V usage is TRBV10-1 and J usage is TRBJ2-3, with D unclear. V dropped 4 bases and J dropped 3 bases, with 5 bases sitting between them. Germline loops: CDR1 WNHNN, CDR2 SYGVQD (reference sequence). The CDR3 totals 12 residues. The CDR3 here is CASSAQTDTQYF. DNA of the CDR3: TGCGCCAGCAGTGCACAGACAGATACGCAGTATTTT.

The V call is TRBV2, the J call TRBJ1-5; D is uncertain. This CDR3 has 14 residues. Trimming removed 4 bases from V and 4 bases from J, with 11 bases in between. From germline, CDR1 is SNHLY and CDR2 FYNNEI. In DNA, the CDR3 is TGTGCCAGCAGTGGGGAGGGCGGGAATCAGCCCCAGCATTTT. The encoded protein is CASSGEGGNQPQHF.

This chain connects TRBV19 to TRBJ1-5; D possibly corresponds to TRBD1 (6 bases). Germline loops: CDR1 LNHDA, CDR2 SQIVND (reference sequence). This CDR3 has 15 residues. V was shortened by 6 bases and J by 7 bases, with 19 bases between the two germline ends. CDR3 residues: CASRTDSSSGQPQHF. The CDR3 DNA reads TGTGCCAGTAGAACGGACAGTTCCTCGGGCCAGCCCCAGCATTTT.

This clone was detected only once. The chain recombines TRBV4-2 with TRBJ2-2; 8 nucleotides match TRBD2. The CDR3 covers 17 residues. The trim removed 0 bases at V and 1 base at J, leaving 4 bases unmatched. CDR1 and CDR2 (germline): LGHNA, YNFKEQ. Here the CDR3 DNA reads TGTGCCAGCAGCCAAGATTGGAGCGGGGGGAACACCGGGGAGCTGTTTTTT. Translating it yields CASSQDWSGGNTGELFF.

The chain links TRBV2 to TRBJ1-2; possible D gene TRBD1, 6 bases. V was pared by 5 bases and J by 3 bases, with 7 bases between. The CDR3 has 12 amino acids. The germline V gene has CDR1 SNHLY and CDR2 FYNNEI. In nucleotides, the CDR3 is TGTGCCAGCAGTCGACAGGACTATGGCTACACCTTC. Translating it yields CASSRQDYGYTF. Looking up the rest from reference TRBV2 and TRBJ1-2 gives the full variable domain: EPEVTQTPSHQVTQMGQEVILRCVPISNHLYFYWYRQILGQKVEFLVSFYNNEISEKSEIFDDQFSVERPDGSNFTLKIRSTKLEDSAMYFCASSRQDYGYTFGSGTRLTVV.